This TCR beta chain originates from a study of regulatory T cells in long-lasting Graves disease. Study overall: More than 5 years of antithyroid drugs with positive TSH receptor antibodies defined persistent Graves' disease.

Researchers made TCR beta libraries by using iRepertoire HTBI primers and running Arm-PCR on CDR3 regions. From the multiplex PCR reads, TCRdb called clonotypes with MiXCR, one entry per CDR3 protein. The sample carries about 470,000 distinct CDR3 sequences, about 22% recorded once. This clonotype showed up many times. Specified time point: persistent/refractory GD, antithyroid drugs over 5 years with positive TRAb. Isolated PBMC RNA provided the starting material for the TCR library. CDR3 size: 15 residues. Trimming removed 0 bases from V and 4 bases from J, with 12 bases in between. Sample: peripheral blood mononuclear cells (PBMCs), taken when the disease was refractory, from a patient treated with antithyroid drugs. The V and J genes are TRBV12-3 or TRBV12-4 and TRBJ1-2, with a possible D match to TRBD1 (5 bases). The TCR originated in a female donor with Graves disease. CDR3: CASSLAQGEGYGYTF. DNA for the CDR3: TGTGCCAGCAGTTTAGCTCAGGGAGAAGGCTATGGCTACACCTTC.